What follows are 21 T cell receptor beta chains derived from one specimen sequenced in a study of identifying expanded T cells in peripheral blood. The data were produced by immunoSEQ multiplex PCR, yet TCRdb's version contains in-frame clones alone and is incomplete. The data hold about 50,000 clones, with 82% observed a single time. Sequenced: blood. The receptors come from a person between 18 and 75 years old in good health.

This chain joins TRBV5-1 and TRBJ2-1, with D possibly called TRBD1 or TRBD2 (5 bases each). The germline V gene has CDR1 SGHRS and CDR2 YFSETQ. The CDR3 has 13 residues. V lost 0 bases and J 12 bases, leaving 13 bases between the germline ends. The CDR3 loop is CASSLGNQGPQFF. Here the CDR3 DNA reads TGCGCCAGCAGCTTGGGGAACCAGGGACCGCAGTTCTTC.

V usage is TRBV6-1 and J usage is TRBJ1-4; 8 bases are shared with TRBD1. After removal of 5 bases from V and 6 bases from J, the junction contained 8 bases not matched to a gene. Germline CDR1 reads MNHNS; CDR2 reads SASEGT. The CDR3 covers 15 residues. The CDR3 region has the DNA TGTGCCAGCAGTACCCCAGGGGGCTCGGATGAAAAACTGTTTTTT. This gives the protein CASSTPGGSDEKLFF.

The chain combines TRBV5-1 with TRBJ2-7; D call uncertain. The CDR3 sequence is 12 residues long. CDR1 and CDR2 from the germline V gene are SGHRS and YFSETQ. With 5 bases removed from V and 2 bases from J, the gap between germline ends came to 8 bases. The CDR3 reads CASSDTTYEQYF. CDR3 coding DNA: TGCGCCAGCAGTGACACGACCTACGAGCAGTACTTC.

The J gene is TRBJ2-2, the V gene TRBV5-1; maybe TRBD2 (6 bases). In germline, CDR1 is SGHRS, CDR2 YFSETQ. V lost 4 bases to trimming and J lost 1 base, with 11 bases between them. The CDR3 length is 15 residues. The CDR3 DNA reads as TGCGCCAGCAGCAAATGGGGGGAGAACACCGGGGAGCTGTTTTTT. Residues: CASSKWGENTGELFF.

The V gene is TRBV6-6, the J gene TRBJ2-2, with D uncertain. The CDR3 contains 14 residues. Germline CDR1 and CDR2: MNHNY and SVGAGI (reference sequence). V was clipped by 4 bases and J by 1 base, with 7 bases between them. DNA for the CDR3: TGTGCCAGCAGTTCCCCACGGAACACCGGGGAGCTGTTTTTT. It translates to CASSSPRNTGELFF.

This chain connects TRBV18 to TRBJ2-2; TRBD1 matches at 12 bases. The junction had 12 bases not matched to a gene; V was cut back by 4 bases and J by 6 bases. Germline V gives CDR1 KGHSH, CDR2 LQKENI. The CDR3 loop spans 18 amino acids. The CDR3 region is CASSLRPGTGGASGELFF. CDR3 DNA: TGTGCCAGCTCACTCAGACCTGGGACAGGGGGCGCATCCGGGGAGCTGTTTTTT.

The chain combines TRBV6-1 with TRBJ2-7; TRBD1 matches 9 bases. The CDR3 spans 15 residues. The germline V gene encodes CDR1 MNHNS and CDR2 SASEGT. V shed 1 base, J shed 3 bases, and the junction held 4 bases outside the gene matches. The CDR3 region has the DNA TGTGCCAGCAGTGAAGGGACAGGGGTTAACTACGAGCAGTACTTC. This sequence encodes CASSEGTGVNYEQYF.

The rearrangement links TRBV10-1 to TRBJ1-1, with no clear D. This CDR3 spans 13 amino acids. The germline V and J ends were trimmed by 7 bases and 4 bases, with 13 bases remaining between them. Germline V gene lookup returns CDR1 WNHNN and CDR2 SYGVQD (reference sequence). CDR3 DNA: TGCGCCAGCAACAGCCGACGGGGCACTGAAGCTTTCTTT. It yields the protein CASNSRRGTEAFF.

The chain joins TRBV6-5 to TRBJ1-2; D gene uncertain. Germline values: CDR1 MNHEY, CDR2 SVGAGI. Trimming took off 11 bases at V and 8 bases at J, with 24 bases between the two ends. The CDR3 runs to 14 residues. This chain's CDR3 is CALPGPPNPKGYTF. The DNA for the CDR3 is TGTGCCCTCCCGGGCCCCCCGAATCCGAAAGGCTACACCTTC.

The chain is built from TRBV5-1 and TRBJ2-1; either TRBD1 or TRBD2 may supply D (5 bases each). Trimming took 3 bases from V and 6 from J, leaving 13 bases between them. Germline V CDR1 and CDR2: SGHRS, YFSETQ. The CDR3 is 14 amino acids. The CDR3 loop reads CASSSGRGFNEQFF. The CDR3 DNA is TGCGCCAGCAGCTCGGGACGGGGCTTCAATGAGCAGTTCTTC.

This rearrangement joins TRBV5-1 to TRBJ2-5; 12 bases fit TRBD2. The J call is doubtful: the DNA matches TRBJ2-7 better. Germline V gene lookup returns CDR1 SGHRS and CDR2 YFSETQ. This CDR3 comprises 15 residues. CDR3 residues: CASSWATSGSYEQYF. The CDR3 region has the DNA TGCGCCAGCAGCTGGGCGACTAGCGGGAGCTACGAGCAGTACTTC.

The chain joins TRBV11-3 to TRBJ2-1; tentatively, D is TRBD2 (5 bases). Trimming shortened V by 5 bases and J by 6 bases, and 8 bases separated the two germline ends. Germline CDR1 is SGHNT and CDR2 is YENEEA. The CDR3 sequence is 12 residues long. Here the CDR3 reads CASSPGLNEQFF. As DNA, the CDR3 is TGTGCCAGCAGCCCAGGACTCAATGAGCAGTTCTTC.

This clone was detected only once. V and J are TRBV11-2 and TRBJ2-7, with TRBD1 as a possible D gene (5 bases). V lost 4 bases and J 6 bases, leaving 16 bases between the germline ends. The CDR3 totals 14 residues. Germline assignment: CDR1 SGHAT and CDR2 FQNNGV. CDR3 loop: CASSSDSGYGEQYF. CDR3 in DNA: TGTGCCAGCAGCTCTGACAGTGGCTACGGCGAGCAGTACTTC.

This clone was picked up many times. The rearrangement links TRBV11-2 to TRBJ1-6; D uncertain. Trimming removed 6 bases from V and 7 bases from J, with 16 bases in between. The germline V gene encodes CDR1 SGHAT and CDR2 FQNNGV. The CDR3 totals 15 residues. The CDR3 spells CASSFRQELNSPLHF. In DNA, the CDR3 is TGTGCCAGCAGTTTCAGACAAGAACTAAATTCACCCCTCCACTTT.

The V gene is TRBV28, the J gene TRBJ1-2; D gene ambiguous. This CDR3 has 15 residues. Per the germline V gene, CDR1 is MDHEN and CDR2 is SYDVKM. With 6 bases removed from V and 4 bases from J, the gap between germline ends came to 18 bases. The CDR3 bases are TGTGCCAGCAGACGAACCCCGGGCGATTTCTATGGCTACACCTTC. The encoded protein is CASRRTPGDFYGYTF.

This rearrangement joins TRBV5-6 to TRBJ1-1; the D gene is possibly TRBD1 (5 bases). The V gene lost 2 bases and the J gene lost 3 bases, with 14 bases spanning the gap. This CDR3 comprises 15 residues. Germline CDR1 and CDR2: SGHDT and YYEEEE. DNA for the CDR3: TGTGCCAGCAGCTTCGGCTCCATAGGGGACACTGAAGCTTTCTTT. Translating it yields CASSFGSIGDTEAFF.

This clone was observed a single time. The chain employs TRBV18 and TRBJ1-2, with 7 bases matching TRBD1. Germline trimming cut 1 base from V and 2 bases from J; bases unmatched to any gene: 16. CDR3 length equals 19 residues. The germline V gene encodes CDR1 KGHSH and CDR2 LQKENI. This CDR3 reads CASSPLGPGQLSSNYGYTF. The CDR3 bases are TGTGCCAGCTCACCACTGGGGCCGGGACAGCTTAGCTCGAACTATGGCTACACCTTC.

The rearrangement uses TRBV7-2 and TRBJ2-5; D is possibly TRBD1 (6 bases). Trimming took off 5 bases at V and 5 bases at J, with 9 bases between the two ends. CDR1 is SGHTA and CDR2 is FQGNSA in the germline V gene. The CDR3 has 12 amino acids. The DNA of the CDR3 is TGTGCCAGCAGCCCCCAGGGGGAGACCCAGTACTTC. It codes for CASSPQGETQYF.

This clone was seen only a few times. One end of the junction fails to match germline, which may point to a read error. The CDR3 sequence: CASSDGIRHF. The CDR3 coding sequence is TGTGCCAGCAGCGACGGGATAAGGCACTTC. V gene TRBV2 combines with J gene TRBJ1-2; D is unclear. The V gene's germline CDR1 is SNHLY and CDR2 FYNNEI. The CDR3 consists of 10 residues.

The chain recombines TRBV7-8 with TRBJ1-1; unclear D gene. Trimming took off 5 bases at V and 2 bases at J, with 6 bases between the two ends. The length of the CDR3 is 12 residues. Germline-derived CDR1 and CDR2 are SGHVS and FQNEAQ. Here the CDR3 reads CASSRLNTEAFF. The DNA of the CDR3 is TGTGCCAGCAGCCGTCTTAACACTGAAGCTTTCTTT.

The chain links TRBV6-6 to TRBJ2-1; D may correspond to TRBD1 or TRBD2 (5 bases each). Trimming pared 2 bases from V and 5 bases from J, leaving 16 bases between. Germline-derived CDR1 and CDR2 are MNHNY and SVGAGI (reference sequence). CDR3 size: 16 residues. The CDR3 coding sequence is TGTGCCAGCAGTTACGGGGGACCCTCGACACACAATGAGCAGTTCTTC. It yields the protein CASSYGGPSTHNEQFF.